This TCR beta chain was recorded in a study of OX40 agonist ivuxolimab in advanced cancers. Notes on the study in general: Expanded peripheral T-cell antigen specificity went undetermined. Some of the lowest clonal expansion was seen in partial responders at 0.1-3.0 mg/kg.

TCRdb keeps only in-frame clones here, not all; method: immunoSEQ multiplex PCR. The table lists fewer than 95,000 clones, roughly 90% of them singletons. Trimming pared 4 bases from V and 3 bases from J, leaving 15 bases between. CDR1 and CDR2 from the germline V gene are MGHRA and YSYEKL. The CDR3 length is 15 residues. Concerning this clone: Its antigen is currently unknown.

The sequence derives from an adult with an advanced solid tumor such as melanoma, head and neck, liver or kidney cancer. The chain has TRBV4-1 and TRBJ1-1, with no clear D. Sequencing was performed on CD4+ or CD8+ T cells sorted from blood, taken in a trial of the OX40 agonist ivuxolimab. The CDR3 protein is CASSPVILAYTEAFF. CDR3 bases: TGCGCCAGCAGCCCAGTTATCCTAGCCTACACTGAAGCTTTCTTT.